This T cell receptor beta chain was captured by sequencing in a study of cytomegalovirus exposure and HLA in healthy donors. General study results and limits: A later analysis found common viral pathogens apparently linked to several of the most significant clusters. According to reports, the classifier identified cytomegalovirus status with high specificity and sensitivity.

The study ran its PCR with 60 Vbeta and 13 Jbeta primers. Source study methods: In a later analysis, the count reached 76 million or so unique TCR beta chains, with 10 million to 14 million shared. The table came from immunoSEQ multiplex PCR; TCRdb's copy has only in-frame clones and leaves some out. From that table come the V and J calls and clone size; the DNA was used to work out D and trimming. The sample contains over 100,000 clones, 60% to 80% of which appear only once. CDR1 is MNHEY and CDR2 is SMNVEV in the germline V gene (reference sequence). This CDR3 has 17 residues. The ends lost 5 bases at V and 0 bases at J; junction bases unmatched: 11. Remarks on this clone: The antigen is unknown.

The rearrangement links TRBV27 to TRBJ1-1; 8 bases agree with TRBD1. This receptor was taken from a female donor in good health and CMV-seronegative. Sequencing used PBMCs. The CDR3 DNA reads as TGTGCCAGCAGTAAACGACAGGGGCAATGGATGAACACTGAAGCTTTCTTT. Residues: CASSKRQGQWMNTEAFF.